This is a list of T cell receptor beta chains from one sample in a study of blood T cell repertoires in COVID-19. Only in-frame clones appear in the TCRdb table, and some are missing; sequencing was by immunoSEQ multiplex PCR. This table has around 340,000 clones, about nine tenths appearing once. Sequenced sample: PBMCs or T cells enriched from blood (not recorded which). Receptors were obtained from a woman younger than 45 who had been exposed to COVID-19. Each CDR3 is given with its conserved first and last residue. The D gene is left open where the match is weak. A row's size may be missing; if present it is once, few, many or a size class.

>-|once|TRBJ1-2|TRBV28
CASKPSLANYGYTF
TGTGCCAGTAAACCAAGCTTGGCTAACTATGGCTACACCTTC
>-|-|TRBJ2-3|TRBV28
CASSLSRQQYF
TGTGCCAGCAGTTTGAGTCGTCAGCAGTATTTT
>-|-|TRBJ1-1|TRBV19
CASITSAEAFF
TGTGCCAGTATCACTTCCGCTGAAGCTTTCTTT
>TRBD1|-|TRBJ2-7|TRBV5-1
CASSLGDSSYEQYF
TGCGCCAGCAGCTTGGGGGACAGCTCCTACGAGCAGTACTTC
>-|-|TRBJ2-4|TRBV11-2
CASSLYQKNIQYF
TGTGCCAGCAGCTTATACCAGAAAAACATTCAGTACTTC
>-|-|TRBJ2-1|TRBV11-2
CASSSSVDEQFF
TGTGCCAGCAGCTCTAGCGTCGATGAGCAGTTCTTC
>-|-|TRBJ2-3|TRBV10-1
CASSESGADITDTQYF
TGCGCCAGCAGTGAGTCAGGGGCAGACATCACAGATACGCAGTATTTT
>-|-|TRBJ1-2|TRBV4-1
CASSQAENRPGGYTF
TGCGCCAGCAGCCAAGCGGAGAACAGGCCGGGTGGCTACACCTTC
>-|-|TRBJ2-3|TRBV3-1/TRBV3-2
CASSQDRAFTDTQYF
TGTGCCAGCAGCCAAGACAGGGCGTTCACAGATACGCAGTATTTT
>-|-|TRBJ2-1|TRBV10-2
CASSDASGPISYNEQFF
TGCGCCAGCAGTGATGCCAGCGGTCCTATCTCCTACAATGAGCAGTTCTTC
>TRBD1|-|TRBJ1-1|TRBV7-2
CASSYYRGTEAFF
TGTGCCAGCAGCTACTACAGGGGCACTGAAGCTTTCTTT
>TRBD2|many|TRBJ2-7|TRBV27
CASSLGLAGIYEQYF
TGTGCCAGCAGTTTGGGACTAGCGGGCATCTACGAGCAGTACTTC
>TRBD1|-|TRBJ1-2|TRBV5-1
CASSFVGQATHGYTF
TGCGCCAGCAGCTTCGTGGGACAGGCAACTCATGGCTACACCTTC
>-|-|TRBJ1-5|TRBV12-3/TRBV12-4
CASSLTGYQPQHF
TGTGCCAGCAGTTTGACAGGCTATCAGCCCCAGCATTTT
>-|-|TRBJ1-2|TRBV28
CASSPGESYGYTF
TGTGCCAGCAGTCCAGGGGAGAGCTATGGCTACACCTTC
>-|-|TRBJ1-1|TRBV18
CASSPPRQQRGVNTEAFF
TGTGCCAGCTCACCACCTAGACAGCAACGAGGAGTAAACACTGAAGCTTTCTTT
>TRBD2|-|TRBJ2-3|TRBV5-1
CASSSGLAGGTQYF
TGCGCCAGCAGCTCCGGACTAGCGGGAGGTACGCAGTATTTT
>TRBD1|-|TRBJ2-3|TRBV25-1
CASSEWVMRQGASDTQYF
TGTGCCAGCAGTGAATGGGTTATGCGACAGGGGGCCTCAGATACGCAGTATTTT
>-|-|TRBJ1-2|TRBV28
CASSLSGVGEDNGYTF
TGTGCCAGCAGTTTATCCGGTGTGGGGGAGGATAATGGCTACACCTTC
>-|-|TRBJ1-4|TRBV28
CASQSPGSSNEKLFF
TGTGCTTCGCAGTCTCCGGGAAGTTCTAATGAAAAACTGTTTTTT
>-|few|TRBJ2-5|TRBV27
CASSIGTTQETQYF
TGTGCCAGCAGTATAGGGACAACACAAGAGACCCAGTACTTC
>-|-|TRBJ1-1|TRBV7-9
CASSPREGQNTEAFF
TGTGCCAGCAGCCCCCGGGAGGGCCAAAACACTGAAGCTTTCTTT
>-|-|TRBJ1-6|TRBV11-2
CASSFPTGPLHF
TGTGCCAGCAGCTTCCCGACAGGCCCCCTCCACTTT
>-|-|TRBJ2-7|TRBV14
CASSHRYEQYF
TGTGCCAGCAGCCATCGCTACGAGCAGTACTTC
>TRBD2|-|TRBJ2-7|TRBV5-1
CASSPWEGQRYEQYF
TGCGCCAGCAGCCCGTGGGAGGGGCAACGCTACGAGCAGTACTTC
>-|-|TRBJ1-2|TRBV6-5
CATVRGKGYGYTF
TGTGCCACGGTGAGGGGGAAGGGCTATGGCTACACCTTC
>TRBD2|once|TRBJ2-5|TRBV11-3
CASSLGLAGNQETQYF
TGTGCCAGCAGCTTAGGTCTAGCGGGGAACCAAGAGACCCAGTACTTC
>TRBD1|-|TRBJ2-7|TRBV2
CASSGQGPYEQYF
TGTGCCAGCAGTGGACAGGGGCCCTACGAGCAGTACTTC
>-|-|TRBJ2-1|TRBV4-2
CASSQARSYNEQFF
TGTGCCAGCAGCCAAGCCCGCTCCTACAATGAGCAGTTCTTC
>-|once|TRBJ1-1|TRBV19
CASSIDPLSLNTEAFF
TGTGCCAGTAGTATAGATCCGCTGAGTTTGAACACTGAAGCTTTCTTT
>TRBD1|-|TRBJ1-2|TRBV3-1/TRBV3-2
CASSQNTGGYGYTF
TGTGCCAGCAGCCAAAATACAGGGGGGTATGGCTACACCTTC
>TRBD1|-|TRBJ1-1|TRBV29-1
CSVRQGEGTEAFF
TGCAGCGTTCGACAGGGAGAGGGCACTGAAGCTTTCTTT
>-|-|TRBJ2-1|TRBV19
CASSLTHGGSYNEQFF
TGTGCCAGTAGCCTCACTCATGGAGGCTCCTACAATGAGCAGTTCTTC
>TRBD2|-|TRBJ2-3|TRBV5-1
CASVPPGTSGKNTDTQYF
TGCGCCAGCGTTCCTCCCGGGACTAGCGGGAAGAACACAGATACGCAGTATTTT
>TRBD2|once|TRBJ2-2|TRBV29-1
CSARGLAFDSTGELFF
TGCAGCGCCCGCGGACTAGCGTTCGATAGCACCGGGGAGCTGTTTTTT
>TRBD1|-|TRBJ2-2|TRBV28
CASSGFGTGNTGELFF
TGTGCCAGCAGTGGGTTTGGGACAGGGAACACCGGGGAGCTGTTTTTT
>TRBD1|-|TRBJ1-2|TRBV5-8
CASSWGQADNYGYTF
TGTGCCAGCAGCTGGGGACAGGCGGACAACTATGGCTACACCTTC
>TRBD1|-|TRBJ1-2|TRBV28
CASSIGQGHFYGYTF
TGTGCCAGCAGTATTGGACAGGGCCATTTCTATGGCTACACCTTC
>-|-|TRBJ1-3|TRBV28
CASIVGGAGNTIYF
TGTGCCAGCATCGTCGGGGGTGCTGGAAACACCATATATTTT
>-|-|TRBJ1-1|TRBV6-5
CASSYSLGGNTEAFF
TGTGCCAGCAGTTACTCGCTTGGAGGGAACACTGAAGCTTTCTTT
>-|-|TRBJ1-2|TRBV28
CASSYNGNYGYTF
TGTGCCAGCAGTTATAACGGGAACTATGGCTACACCTTC
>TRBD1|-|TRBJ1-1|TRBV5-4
CASSINDRGNTEAFF
TGTGCCAGCAGCATAAACGACAGGGGCAACACTGAAGCTTTCTTT
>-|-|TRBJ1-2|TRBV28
CASRQGRRLYGYTF
TGTGCCAGCAGACAGGGTAGGAGGCTCTATGGCTACACCTTC
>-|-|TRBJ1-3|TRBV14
CASSPGTSKPSGNTIYF
TGTGCCAGCAGCCCCGGGACAAGTAAGCCCTCTGGAAACACCATATATTTT
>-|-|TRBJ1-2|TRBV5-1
CASSFTGGWGYTF
TGCGCCAGCAGCTTTACAGGCGGTTGGGGCTACACCTTC
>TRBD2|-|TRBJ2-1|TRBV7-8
CASSLGRALLVYNEQFF
TGTGCCAGCAGCCTTGGGAGGGCCCTTTTAGTCTACAATGAGCAGTTCTTC
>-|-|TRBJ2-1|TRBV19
CASSILGQGASGRASYNEQFF
TGTGCCAGTAGTATTTTGGGACAGGGGGCTAGCGGGAGGGCATCCTACAATGAGCAGTTCTTC
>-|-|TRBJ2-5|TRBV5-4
CASSAATGTQETQYF
TGTGCCAGCAGCGCGGCCACCGGCACCCAAGAGACCCAGTACTTC
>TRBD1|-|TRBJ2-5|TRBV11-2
CATKGQGEETQYF
TGTGCCACCAAGGGACAGGGGGAAGAGACCCAGTACTTC
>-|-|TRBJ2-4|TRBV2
CASSDVPGGPLHF
TGTGCCAGCAGTGACGTCCCCGGGGGGCCCCTCCACTTC
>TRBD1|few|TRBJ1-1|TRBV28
CASSPQMLRGTPNTEAFF
TGTGCCAGCAGTCCTCAGATGCTCAGGGGGACCCCGAACACTGAAGCTTTCTTT
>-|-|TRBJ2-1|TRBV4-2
CASSRPPTYNEQFF
TGTGCCAGCAGCCGGCCGCCCACCTACAATGAGCAGTTCTTC
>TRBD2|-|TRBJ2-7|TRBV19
CASSKRTSAAYEQYF
TGTGCCAGTAGTAAGCGGACTAGCGCTGCCTACGAGCAGTACTTC
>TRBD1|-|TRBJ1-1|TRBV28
CASSLQGADTEAFF
TGTGCCAGCAGTTTACAGGGGGCTGACACTGAAGCTTTCTTT